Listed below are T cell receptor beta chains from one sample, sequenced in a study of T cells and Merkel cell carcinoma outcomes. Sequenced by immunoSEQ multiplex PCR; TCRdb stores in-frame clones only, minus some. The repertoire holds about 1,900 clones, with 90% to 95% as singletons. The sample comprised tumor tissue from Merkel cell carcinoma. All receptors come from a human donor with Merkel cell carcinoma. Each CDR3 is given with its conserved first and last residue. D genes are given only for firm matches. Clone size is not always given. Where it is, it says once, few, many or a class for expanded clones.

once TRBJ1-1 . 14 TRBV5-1 CASSLGAMNTEAFF TGCGCCAGCAGCTTGGGCGCGATGAACACTGAAGCTTTCTTT
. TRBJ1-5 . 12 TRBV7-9 CASSLDIQPQHF TGTGCCAGCAGCTTAGATATCCAGCCCCAGCATTTT
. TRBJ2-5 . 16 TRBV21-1 CASSKKGAGAGETQYF TGTGCCAGCAGCAAAAAAGGGGCAGGGGCGGGAGAGACCCAGTACTTC
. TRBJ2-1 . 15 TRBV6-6 CASSYYGTPHNEQFF TGTGCCAGCAGTTACTACGGGACCCCTCACAATGAGCAGTTCTTC
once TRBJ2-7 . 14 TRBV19 CASSIRGISYEQYF TGTGCCAGTAGTATTAGGGGGATCAGCTACGAGCAGTACTTC
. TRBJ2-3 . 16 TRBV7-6 CASSRLSGTVTDTQYF TGTGCCAGCAGCCGGCTTAGCGGGACAGTCACAGATACGCAGTATTTT
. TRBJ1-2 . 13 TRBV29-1 CSVDAGPRYGYTF TGCAGTGTTGATGCGGGGCCCAGGTATGGCTACACCTTC
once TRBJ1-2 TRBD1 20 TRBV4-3 CASSLKTGGQNSYLNYGYTF TGCGCCAGCAGCCTGAAGACAGGGGGCCAAAATTCATATCTCAACTATGGCTACACCTTC
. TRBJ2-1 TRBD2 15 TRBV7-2 CASSLSGTSGNEQFF TGTGCCAGCAGCCTGTCCGGGACTAGCGGCAATGAGCAGTTCTTC
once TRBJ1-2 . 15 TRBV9 CASSPEITSGYGYTF TGTGCCAGCAGCCCAGAGATAACTTCGGGGTATGGCTACACCTTC
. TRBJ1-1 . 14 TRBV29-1 CSVAAGSLNTEAFF TGCAGCGTTGCGGCAGGGAGTTTGAACACTGAAGCTTTCTTT
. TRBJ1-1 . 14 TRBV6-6 CASSSPAGRTEAFF TGTGCCAGCAGTTCCCCGGCGGGGAGAACTGAAGCTTTCTTT
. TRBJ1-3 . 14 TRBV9 CASSPGHSGNTIYF TGTGCCAGCAGCCCCGGGCACTCTGGAAACACCATATATTTT
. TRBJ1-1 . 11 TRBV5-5 CASSTNTEAFF TGTGCCAGCAGCACGAACACTGAAGCTTTCTTT
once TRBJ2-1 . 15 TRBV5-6 CASRTDRAGDNEQFF TGTGCCAGCAGAACCGACAGGGCGGGGGACAATGAGCAGTTCTTC
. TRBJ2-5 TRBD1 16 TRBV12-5 CASGLADRFGRGPQYF TGTGCTAGTGGTTTAGCGGACAGGTTCGGTAGGGGGCCCCAGTACTTC
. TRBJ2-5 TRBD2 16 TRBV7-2 CASSLVTGGGQETQYF TGTGCCAGCAGCTTAGTTACGGGCGGGGGTCAAGAGACCCAGTACTTC
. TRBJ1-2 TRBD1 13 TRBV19 CASSQGHNYGYTF TGTGCCAGTTCACAGGGGCACAACTATGGCTACACCTTC
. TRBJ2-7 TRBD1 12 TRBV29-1 CSGGTDGYEQYF TGCAGCGGAGGGACAGACGGCTACGAGCAGTACTTC
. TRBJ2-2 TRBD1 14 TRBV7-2 CASSFQQGPGELFF TGTGCCAGCAGCTTCCAACAGGGGCCCGGGGAGCTGTTTTTT
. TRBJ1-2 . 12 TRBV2 CASSHDGYGYTF TGTGCCAGCAGTCATGACGGCTATGGCTACACCTTC
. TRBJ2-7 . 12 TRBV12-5 CASGLPYYEQYF TGTGCTAGTGGTTTGCCATACTACGAGCAGTACTTC
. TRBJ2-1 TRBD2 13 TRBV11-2 CASSLGRGDEQFF TGTGCCAGCAGCTTGGGGAGGGGAGATGAGCAGTTCTTC
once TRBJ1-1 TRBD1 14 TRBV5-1 CASRGQGMNTEAFF TGCGCCAGCAGGGGACAGGGCATGAACACTGAAGCTTTCTTT
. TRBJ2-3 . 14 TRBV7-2 CASSSRTSTDTQYF TGTGCCAGCAGCTCACGGACTAGCACAGATACGCAGTATTTT
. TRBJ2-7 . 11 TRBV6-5 CASTQGNEQYF TGTGCCAGCACCCAGGGGAACGAGCAGTACTTC
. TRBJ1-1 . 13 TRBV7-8 CASSFDADTEAFF TGTGCCAGCAGCTTCGATGCTGACACTGAAGCTTTCTTT
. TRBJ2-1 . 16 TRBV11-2 CASSLDGEWSYNEQFF TGTGCCAGCAGCTTAGACGGTGAATGGTCCTACAATGAGCAGTTCTTC
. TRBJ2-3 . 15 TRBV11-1 CASAPFAGGTDTQYF TGTGCCAGCGCTCCATTTGCGGGCGGCACAGATACGCAGTATTTT
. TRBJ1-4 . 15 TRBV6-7 CASSYSGHVLEKRFF TGTGCCAGCAGTTACTCGGGGCATGTACTCGAAAAACGGTTTTTT
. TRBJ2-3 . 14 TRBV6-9 CASSHRSLGDTQYF TGTGCCAGCAGTCACCGTTCACTGGGCGATACGCAGTATTTT
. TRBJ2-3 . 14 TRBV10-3 CAISAGPSTDTQYF TGTGCCATCAGTGCCGGACCCAGCACAGATACGCAGTATTTT
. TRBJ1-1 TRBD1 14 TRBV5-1 CASSQTGDDTEAFF TGCGCCAGCAGCCAGACAGGGGACGACACTGAAGCTTTCTTT
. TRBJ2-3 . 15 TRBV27 CASSLIAVSTDTQYF TGTGCCAGCAGTTTAATAGCGGTTAGCACAGATACGCAGTATTTT
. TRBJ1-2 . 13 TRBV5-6 CASSTEVHYGYTF TGTGCCAGCAGCACCGAGGTCCACTATGGCTACACCTTC
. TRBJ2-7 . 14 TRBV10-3 CAITNNREINEQYF TGTGCCATCACGAATAACAGGGAAATCAACGAGCAGTACTTC
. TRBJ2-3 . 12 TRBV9 CASSELGDTQYF TGTGCCAGCAGCGAATTAGGAGATACGCAGTATTTT
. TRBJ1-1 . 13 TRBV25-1 CASSESGWTEAFF TGTGCCAGCAGTGAATCAGGTTGGACTGAAGCTTTCTTT
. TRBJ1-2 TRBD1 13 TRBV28 CASSLQGDYGYTF TGTGCCAGCAGTTTGCAGGGGGACTATGGCTACACTTTC
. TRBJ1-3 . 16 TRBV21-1 CASTPRGGIAGNTIYF TGTGCCAGCACCCCAAGAGGGGGAATTGCTGGAAACACCATATATTTT
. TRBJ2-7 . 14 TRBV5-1 CASSLLGGTYEQYF TGCGCCAGCAGCTTGTTGGGGGGCACCTACGAGCAGTACTTC
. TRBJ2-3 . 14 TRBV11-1 CASSSEAQTDTQYF TGTGCCAGCAGCTCGGAGGCCCAAACCGATACGCAGTATTTT
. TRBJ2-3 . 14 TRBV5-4 CASSFLFGADTQYF TGTGCCAGCAGCTTTTTATTTGGCGCAGATACGCAGTATTTT